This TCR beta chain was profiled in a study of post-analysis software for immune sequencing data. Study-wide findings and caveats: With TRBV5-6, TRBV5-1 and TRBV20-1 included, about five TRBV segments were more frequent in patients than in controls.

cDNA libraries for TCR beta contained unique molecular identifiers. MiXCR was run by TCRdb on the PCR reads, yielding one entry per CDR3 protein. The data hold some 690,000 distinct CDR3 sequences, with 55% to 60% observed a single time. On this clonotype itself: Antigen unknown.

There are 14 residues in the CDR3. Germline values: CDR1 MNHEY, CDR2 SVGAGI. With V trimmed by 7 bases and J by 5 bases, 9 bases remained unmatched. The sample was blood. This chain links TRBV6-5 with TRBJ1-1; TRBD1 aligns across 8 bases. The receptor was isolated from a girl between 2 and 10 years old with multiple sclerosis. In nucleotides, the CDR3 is TGTGCCAGCACCATACAGGGGGATGGGACTGAAGCTTTCTTT. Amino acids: CASTIQGDGTEAFF.